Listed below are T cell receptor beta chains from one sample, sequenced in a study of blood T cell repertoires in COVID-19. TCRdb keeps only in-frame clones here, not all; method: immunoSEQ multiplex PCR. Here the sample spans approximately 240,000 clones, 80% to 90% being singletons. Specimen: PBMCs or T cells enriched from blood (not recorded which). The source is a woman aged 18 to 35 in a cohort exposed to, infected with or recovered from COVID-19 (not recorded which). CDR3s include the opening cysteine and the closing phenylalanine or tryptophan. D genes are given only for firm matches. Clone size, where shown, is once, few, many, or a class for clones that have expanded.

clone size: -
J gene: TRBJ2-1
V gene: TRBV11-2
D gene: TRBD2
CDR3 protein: CASSHWSGGSSSYNEQFF
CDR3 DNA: TGTGCCAGCAGCCATTGGTCCGGCGGGAGCAGCTCCTACAATGAGCAGTTCTTC

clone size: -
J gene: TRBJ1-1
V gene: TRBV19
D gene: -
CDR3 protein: CASKQHADTEAFF
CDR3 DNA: TGTGCCAGTAAGCAACACGCGGACACTGAAGCTTTCTTT

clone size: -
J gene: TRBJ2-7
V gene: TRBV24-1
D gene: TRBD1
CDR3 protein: CATSDSRDRGYEQYF
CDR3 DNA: TGTGCCACCAGTGATTCCCGGGACAGGGGCTACGAGCAGTACTTC

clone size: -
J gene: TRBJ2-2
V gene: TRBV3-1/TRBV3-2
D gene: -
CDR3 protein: CASSLSGGELFF
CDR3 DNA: TGTGCCAGCAGCCTTAGCGGCGGGGAGCTGTTTTTT

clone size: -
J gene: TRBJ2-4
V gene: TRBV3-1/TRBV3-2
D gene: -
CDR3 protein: CASSQGGGPLNIQYF
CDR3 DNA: TGTGCCAGCAGCCAAGGCGGAGGCCCCCTAAACATTCAGTACTTC

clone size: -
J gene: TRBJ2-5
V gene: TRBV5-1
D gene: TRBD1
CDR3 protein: CASSLVGQDQETQYF
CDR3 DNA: TGCGCCAGCAGCTTGGTGGGACAGGACCAAGAGACCCAGTACTTC

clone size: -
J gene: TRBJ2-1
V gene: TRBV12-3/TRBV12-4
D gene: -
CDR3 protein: CASSLFPYNEQFF
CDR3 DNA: TGTGCCAGCAGTTTATTCCCGTACAATGAGCAGTTCTTC

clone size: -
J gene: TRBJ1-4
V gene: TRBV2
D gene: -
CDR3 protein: CASSAASDQLVYEKLFF
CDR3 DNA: TGTGCCAGCAGTGCGGCGTCAGACCAACTAGTTTATGAAAAACTGTTTTTT

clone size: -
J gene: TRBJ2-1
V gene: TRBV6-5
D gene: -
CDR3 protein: CASTPGGRRLNEQFF
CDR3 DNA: TGTGCCAGCACCCCCGGGGGGCGCCGCCTCAATGAGCAGTTCTTC

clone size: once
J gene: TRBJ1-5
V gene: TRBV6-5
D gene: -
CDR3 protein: CATSGGSNQPQHF
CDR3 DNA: TGTGCCACCTCGGGGGGGTCAAATCAGCCCCAGCATTTT

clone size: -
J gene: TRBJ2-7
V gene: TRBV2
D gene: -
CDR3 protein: CASSPKLGYEQYF
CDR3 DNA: TGTGCCAGCAGCCCCAAGCTCGGCTACGAGCAGTACTTC

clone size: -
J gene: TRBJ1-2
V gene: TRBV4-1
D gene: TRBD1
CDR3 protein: CASSQVTTGVARANYGYTF
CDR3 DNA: TGCGCCAGCAGCCAAGTGACAACAGGGGTGGCGAGGGCTAACTATGGCTACACCTTC

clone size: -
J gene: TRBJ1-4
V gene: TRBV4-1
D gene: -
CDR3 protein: CASSQAGRDEKLFF
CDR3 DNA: TGCGCCAGCAGCCAAGCGGGGAGGGATGAAAAACTGTTTTTT

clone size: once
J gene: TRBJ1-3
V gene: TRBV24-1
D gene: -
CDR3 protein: CATSDPRSSGNTIYF
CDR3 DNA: TGTGCCACCAGTGATCCACGGAGCTCTGGAAACACCATATATTTT

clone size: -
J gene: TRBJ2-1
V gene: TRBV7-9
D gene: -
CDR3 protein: CASSGRGEAYNEQFF
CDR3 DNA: TGTGCCAGCAGCGGCAGGGGCGAAGCTTACAATGAGCAGTTCTTC

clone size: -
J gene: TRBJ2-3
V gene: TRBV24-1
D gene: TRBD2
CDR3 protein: CATSLSGGTDTQYF
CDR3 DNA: TGTGCCACCAGTTTGAGCGGGGGCACAGATACGCAGTATTTT

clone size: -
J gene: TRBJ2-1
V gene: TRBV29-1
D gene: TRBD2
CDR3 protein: CSVVREGRNEQFF
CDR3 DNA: TGCAGCGTTGTGCGGGAGGGCCGGAATGAGCAGTTCTTC

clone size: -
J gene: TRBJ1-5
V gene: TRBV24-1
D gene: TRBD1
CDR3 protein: CATSEGDRGTPQHF
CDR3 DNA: TGTGCCACCAGTGAGGGGGACAGGGGGACGCCCCAGCATTTT

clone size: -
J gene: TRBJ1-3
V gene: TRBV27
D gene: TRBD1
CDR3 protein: CASSASRTGGGNTIYF
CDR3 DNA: TGTGCCAGCAGTGCTAGCCGGACAGGGGGAGGAAACACCATATATTTT

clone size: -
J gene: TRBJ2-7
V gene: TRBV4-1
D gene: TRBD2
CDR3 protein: CASSQDRTSGTYEQYF
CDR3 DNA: TGCGCCAGCAGCCAAGATCGTACTAGCGGGACCTACGAGCAGTACTTC

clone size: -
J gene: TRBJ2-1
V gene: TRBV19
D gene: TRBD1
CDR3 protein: CASRFRDSLYNEQFF
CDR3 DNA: TGTGCCAGTAGGTTCCGGGACAGTCTTTACAATGAGCAGTTCTTC

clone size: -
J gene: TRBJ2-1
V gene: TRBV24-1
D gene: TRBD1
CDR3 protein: CATSDFDRGLDNEQFF
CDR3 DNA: TGTGCCACCAGTGATTTTGACAGGGGGCTAGACAATGAGCAGTTCTTC

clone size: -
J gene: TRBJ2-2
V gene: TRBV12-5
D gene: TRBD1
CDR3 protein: CASGLVGGDNTGELFF
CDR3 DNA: TGTGCTAGTGGTTTGGTAGGGGGCGACAACACCGGGGAGCTGTTTTTT

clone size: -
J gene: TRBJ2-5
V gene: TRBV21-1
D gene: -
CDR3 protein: CASSKKGAETQYF
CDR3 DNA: TGTGCCAGCAGCAAAAAAGGGGCGGAGACCCAGTACTTC

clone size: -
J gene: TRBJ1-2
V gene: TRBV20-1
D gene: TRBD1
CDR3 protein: CSASSGDRHYGYTF
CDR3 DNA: TGCAGTGCTAGTTCTGGGGACAGGCATTATGGCTACACCTTC

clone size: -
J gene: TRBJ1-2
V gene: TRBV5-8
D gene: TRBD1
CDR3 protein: CASSSGQGYYGYTF
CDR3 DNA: TGTGCCAGCAGCTCAGGACAGGGTTACTATGGCTACACCTTC

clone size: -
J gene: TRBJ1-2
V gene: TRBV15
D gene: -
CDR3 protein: CATSRDRGFGYGYTF
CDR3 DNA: TGTGCCACCAGCAGAGATCGGGGATTTGGCTATGGCTACACCTTC

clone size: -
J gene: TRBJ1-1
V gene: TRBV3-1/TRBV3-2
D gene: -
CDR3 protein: CASSQNRDNTEAFF
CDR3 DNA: TGTGCCAGCAGTCAAAACAGGGATAACACTGAAGCTTTCTTT

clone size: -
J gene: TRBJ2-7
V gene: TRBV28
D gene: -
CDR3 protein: CASSSSSYEQYF
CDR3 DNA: TGTGCCAGCAGTTCGAGCTCCTACGAGCAGTACTTC

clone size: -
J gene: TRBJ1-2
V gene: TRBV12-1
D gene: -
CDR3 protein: CASSHITGAPGYTF
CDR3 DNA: TGTGCCAGCAGTCATATCACAGGGGCCCCTGGCTACACCTTC

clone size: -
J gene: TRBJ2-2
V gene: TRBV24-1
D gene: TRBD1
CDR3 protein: CATSDWTGMNTGELFF
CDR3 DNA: TGTGCCACCAGTGATTGGACAGGGATGAACACCGGGGAGCTGTTTTTT

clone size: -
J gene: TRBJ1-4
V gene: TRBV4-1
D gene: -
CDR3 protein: CASSQDRGTNEKLFF
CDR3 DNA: TGCGCCAGCAGCCAAGATCGGGGGACTAATGAAAAACTGTTTTTT

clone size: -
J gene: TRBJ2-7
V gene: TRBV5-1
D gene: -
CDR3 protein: CASSLALQGNYEQYF
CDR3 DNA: TGCGCCAGCAGCTTGGCCCTACAGGGTAACTACGAGCAGTACTTC

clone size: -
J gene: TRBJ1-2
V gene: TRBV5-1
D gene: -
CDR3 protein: CASSADINYGYTF
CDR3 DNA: TGCGCCAGCAGCGCGGACATTAACTATGGCTACACCTTC

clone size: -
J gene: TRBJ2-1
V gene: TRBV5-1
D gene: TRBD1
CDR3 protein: CASSYGTGGNNEQFF
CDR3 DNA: TGCGCCAGCAGCTATGGGACAGGGGGGAACAATGAGCAGTTCTTC

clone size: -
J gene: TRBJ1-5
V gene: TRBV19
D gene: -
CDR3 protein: CASSLQDGGFYSNQPQHF
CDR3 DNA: TGTGCCAGTAGTTTACAAGACGGAGGGTTTTATAGCAATCAGCCCCAGCATTTT

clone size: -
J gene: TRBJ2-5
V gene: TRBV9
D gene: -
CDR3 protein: CASSRTGTLIGETQYF
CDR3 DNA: TGTGCCAGCAGTAGAACAGGGACGCTAATCGGGGAGACCCAGTACTTC

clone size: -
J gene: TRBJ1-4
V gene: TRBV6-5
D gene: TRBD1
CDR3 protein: CASRTGGATNEKLFF
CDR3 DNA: TGTGCCAGCAGAACAGGGGGGGCAACTAATGAAAAACTGTTTTTT

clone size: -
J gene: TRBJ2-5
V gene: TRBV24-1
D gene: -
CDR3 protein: CATSETQGSQETQYF
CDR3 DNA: TGTGCCACCAGTGAAACACAGGGCTCACAAGAGACCCAGTACTTC

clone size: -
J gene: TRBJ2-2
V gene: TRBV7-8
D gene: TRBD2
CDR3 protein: CASSPFLGGPKLAGGWSTGELFF
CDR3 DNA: TGTGCCAGCAGCCCTTTTCTGGGGGGCCCCAAGCTAGCGGGAGGGTGGAGCACCGGGGAGCTGTTTTTT

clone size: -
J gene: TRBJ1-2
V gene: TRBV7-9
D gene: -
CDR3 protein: CASSLETGFGYTF
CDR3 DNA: TGTGCCAGCAGCCTCGAAACAGGGTTTGGCTACACCTTC

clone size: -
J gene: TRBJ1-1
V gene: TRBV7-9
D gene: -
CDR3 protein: CASSLARVFDSFMNTEAFF
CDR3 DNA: TGTGCCAGCAGCTTAGCGCGTGTGTTCGACAGTTTTATGAACACTGAAGCTTTCTTT

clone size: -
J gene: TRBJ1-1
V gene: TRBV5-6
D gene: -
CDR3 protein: CASSQRDLDTEAFF
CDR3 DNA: TGTGCCAGCAGCCAGCGGGACCTGGACACTGAAGCTTTCTTT

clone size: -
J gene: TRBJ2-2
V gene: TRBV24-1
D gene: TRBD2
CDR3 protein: CATSDLAGDTGELFF
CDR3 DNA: TGTGCCACCAGTGATTTGGCGGGAGACACCGGGGAGCTGTTTTTT

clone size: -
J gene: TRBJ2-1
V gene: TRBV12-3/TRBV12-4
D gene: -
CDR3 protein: CASAGYSYNEQFF
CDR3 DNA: TGTGCCAGCGCGGGGTACTCCTACAATGAGCAGTTCTTC

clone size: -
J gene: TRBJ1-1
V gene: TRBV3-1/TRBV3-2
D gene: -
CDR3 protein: CASSQESGGAFF
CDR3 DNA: TGTGCCAGCAGCCAAGAATCGGGTGGAGCTTTCTTT

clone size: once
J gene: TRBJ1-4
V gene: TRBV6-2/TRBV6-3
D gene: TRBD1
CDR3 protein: CASSYSPTGDDEKLFF
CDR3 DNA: TGTGCCAGCAGTTACTCCCCGACAGGGGACGATGAAAAACTGTTTTTT

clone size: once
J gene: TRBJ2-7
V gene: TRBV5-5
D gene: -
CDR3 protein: CASSSRPYEQYF
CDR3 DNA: TGTGCCAGCAGCTCGCGTCCCTACGAGCAGTACTTC

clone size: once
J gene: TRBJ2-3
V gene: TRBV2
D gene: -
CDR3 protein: CASTEASWGTDTQYF
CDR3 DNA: TGTGCCAGCACCGAGGCAAGCTGGGGCACAGATACGCAGTATTTT

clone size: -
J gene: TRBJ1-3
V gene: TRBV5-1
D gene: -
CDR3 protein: CASSSAQGKNTIYF
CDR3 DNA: TGCGCCAGCAGCTCTGCCCAGGGAAAGAACACCATATATTTT

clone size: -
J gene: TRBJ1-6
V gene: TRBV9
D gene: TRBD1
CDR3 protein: CASSVGQGPNSPLHF
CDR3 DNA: TGTGCCAGCAGCGTCGGACAGGGTCCGAACTCACCCCTCCACTTT

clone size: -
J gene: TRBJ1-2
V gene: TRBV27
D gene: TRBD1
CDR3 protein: CASSLSNRGRTYGYTF
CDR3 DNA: TGTGCCAGCAGTTTATCGAACAGGGGGCGTACCTATGGCTACACCTTC

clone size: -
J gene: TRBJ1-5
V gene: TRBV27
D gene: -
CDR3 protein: CASSPTPAGWGQPQHF
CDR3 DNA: TGTGCCAGCAGTCCGACCCCGGCAGGGTGGGGTCAGCCCCAGCATTTT

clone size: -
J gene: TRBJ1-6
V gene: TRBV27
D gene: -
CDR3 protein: CASSLIGGSPLHF
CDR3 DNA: TGTGCCAGCAGTTTAATCGGTGGTTCACCCCTCCACTTT

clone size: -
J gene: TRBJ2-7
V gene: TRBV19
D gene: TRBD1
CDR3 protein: CASTQTGGSYEQYF
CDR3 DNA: TGTGCCAGTACCCAGACAGGGGGCTCCTACGAGCAGTACTTC